This T cell receptor beta chain was documented in a study of early T cells in non-severe SARS-CoV-2 infection. Unique molecular identifiers were added to individual cDNA molecules. TCRdb re-derived calls from the 5' RACE reads in MiXCR, one entry per CDR3 protein. Of about 50,000 distinct CDR3 sequences in the sample, about 6.5% were seen once. This clonotype was observed at least ten times. The CDR3 sequence is 14 residues long. Germline CDR1 reads GTSNPN; CDR2 reads SVGIG (reference sequence). Between the trimmed V and J ends, which lost 1 base and 4 bases, there was a span of 11 bases. Material: whole blood, obtained at baseline. The TCR sequence derives from an adult who was a healthcare worker with PCR-confirmed SARS-CoV-2 infection or an uninfected control (not recorded which). The J gene is TRBJ2-1, the V gene TRBV30, with a possible D match to TRBD2 (6 bases). For the CDR3, the DNA is TGTGCCTGGAGTGCCCGGGCGGGGTACAATGAGCAGTTCTTC. It is translated as CAWSARAGYNEQFF.